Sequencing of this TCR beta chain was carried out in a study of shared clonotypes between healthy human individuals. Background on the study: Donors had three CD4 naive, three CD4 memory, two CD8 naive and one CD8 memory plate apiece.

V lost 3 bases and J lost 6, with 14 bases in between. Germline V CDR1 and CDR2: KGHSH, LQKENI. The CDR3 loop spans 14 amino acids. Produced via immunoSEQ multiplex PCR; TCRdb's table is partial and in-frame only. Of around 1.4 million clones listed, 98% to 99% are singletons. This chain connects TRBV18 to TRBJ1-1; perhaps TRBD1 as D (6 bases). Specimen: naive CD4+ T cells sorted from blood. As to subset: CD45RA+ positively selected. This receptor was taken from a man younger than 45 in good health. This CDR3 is CASSPGLSGAEAFF. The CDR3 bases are TGTGCCAGCTCACCTGGTTTGTCAGGGGCTGAAGCTTTCTTT.